The T cell receptor (beta chain) under discussion was sequenced for a study of blood T cell repertoires in COVID-19. Study as a whole: Italy, Spain and the United States were the sources of the convalescent and acute COVID-19 samples.

This clone was recorded only once. TCRdb's copy holds only in-frame clones and misses some; the assay was immunoSEQ multiplex PCR. In the table there are 150,000 or so clones, 86% of which are singletons. Trimming shortened V by 2 bases and J by 1 base, and 12 bases separated the two germline ends. The CDR3 covers 16 residues. Germline V gives CDR1 SGHTA, CDR2 FQGTGA. The origin of this receptor is a woman aged 70-85 years with acute or convalescent COVID-19. Source material: peripheral blood. This chain joins TRBV7-3 and TRBJ2-1; D perhaps matches TRBD2 (6 bases). This chain's CDR3 is CASSLLATRSYNEQFF. DNA for the CDR3: TGTGCCAGCAGCTTACTAGCGACCCGATCCTACAATGAGCAGTTCTTC.